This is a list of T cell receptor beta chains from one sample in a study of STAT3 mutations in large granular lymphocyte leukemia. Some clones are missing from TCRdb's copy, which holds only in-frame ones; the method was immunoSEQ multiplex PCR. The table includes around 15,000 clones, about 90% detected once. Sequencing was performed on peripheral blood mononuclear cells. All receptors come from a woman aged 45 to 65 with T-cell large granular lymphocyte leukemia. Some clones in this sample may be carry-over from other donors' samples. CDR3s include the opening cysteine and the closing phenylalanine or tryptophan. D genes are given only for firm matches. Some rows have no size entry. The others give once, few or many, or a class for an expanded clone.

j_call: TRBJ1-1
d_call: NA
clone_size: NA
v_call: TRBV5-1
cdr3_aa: CASGRQATSWDAEAFF
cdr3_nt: TGCGCCAGCGGGAGACAGGCCACCTCTTGGGACGCTGAAGCTTTCTTT

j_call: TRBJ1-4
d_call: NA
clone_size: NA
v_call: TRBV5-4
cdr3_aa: CASQTGKNEKLFF
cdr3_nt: TGTGCCAGCCAAACAGGGAAGAATGAAAAACTGTTTTTT

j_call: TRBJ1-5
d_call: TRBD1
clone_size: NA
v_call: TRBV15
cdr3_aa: CATSGGQGAGVNQPQHF
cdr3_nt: TGTGCCACCAGCGGCGGACAGGGGGCAGGGGTCAATCAGCCCCAGCATTTT

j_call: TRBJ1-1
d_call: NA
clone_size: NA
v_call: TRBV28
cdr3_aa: CASSLTGRGTEAFF
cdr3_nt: TGTGCCAGCAGTTTAACAGGGAGAGGAACTGAAGCTTTCTTT

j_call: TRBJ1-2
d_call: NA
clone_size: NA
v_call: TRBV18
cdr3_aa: CASSDYSNYGYTF
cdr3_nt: TGTGCCAGCTCCGACTATTCTAACTATGGCTACACCTTC

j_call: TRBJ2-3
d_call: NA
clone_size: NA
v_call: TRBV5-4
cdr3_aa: CASSLGGEASDTQYF
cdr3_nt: TGTGCCAGCAGCTTGGGGGGGGAGGCCTCGGATACGCAGTATTTT

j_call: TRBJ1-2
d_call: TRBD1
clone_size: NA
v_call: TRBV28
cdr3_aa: CASRIGTGFGYGYTF
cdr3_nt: TGTGCCAGCAGGATAGGGACAGGGTTCGGCTATGGCTACACCTTC

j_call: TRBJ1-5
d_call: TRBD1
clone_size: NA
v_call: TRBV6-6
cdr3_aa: CASRPGTAVLNQPQHF
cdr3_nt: TGTGCCAGCAGACCCGGGACAGCCGTCCTTAATCAGCCCCAGCATTTT

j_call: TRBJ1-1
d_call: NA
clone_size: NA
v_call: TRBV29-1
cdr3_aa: CSVRDQKNTEAFF
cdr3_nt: TGCAGCGTCAGGGATCAGAAGAACACTGAAGCTTTCTTT

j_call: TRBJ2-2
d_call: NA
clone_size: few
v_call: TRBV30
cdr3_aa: CAWSDLEQGIHGELFF
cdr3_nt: TGTGCCTGGTCCGATTTGGAACAGGGAATTCACGGGGAGCTGTTTTTT

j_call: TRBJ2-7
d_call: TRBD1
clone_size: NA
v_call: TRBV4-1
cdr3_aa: CASSQISGQIPYEQYF
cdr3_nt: TGCGCCAGCAGCCAAATCTCGGGACAGATACCCTACGAGCAGTACTTC

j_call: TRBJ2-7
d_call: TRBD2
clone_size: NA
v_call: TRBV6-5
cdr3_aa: CASRRTSGLYEQYF
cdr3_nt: TGTGCCAGCAGAAGGACTAGCGGGCTCTACGAGCAGTACTTC

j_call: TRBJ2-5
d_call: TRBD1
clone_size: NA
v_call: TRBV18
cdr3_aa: CASSLGQGGETQYF
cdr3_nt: TGTGCCAGCTCCCTCGGACAGGGGGGTGAGACCCAGTACTTC

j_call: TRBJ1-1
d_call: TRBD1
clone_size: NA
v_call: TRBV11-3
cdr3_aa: CASSLTGVNTEAFF
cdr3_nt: TGTGCCAGCAGCCTGACAGGGGTGAACACTGAAGCTTTCTTT

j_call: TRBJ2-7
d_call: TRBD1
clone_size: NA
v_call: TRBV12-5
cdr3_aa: CASGLTGGYEQYF
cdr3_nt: TGTGCTAGTGGTTTAACAGGGGGCTACGAGCAGTACTTC

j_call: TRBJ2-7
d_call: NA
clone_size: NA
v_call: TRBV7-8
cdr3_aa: CASSLAGGQTSYEQYF
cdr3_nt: TGTGCCAGCAGCTTAGCGGGAGGACAGACCTCCTACGAGCAGTACTTC

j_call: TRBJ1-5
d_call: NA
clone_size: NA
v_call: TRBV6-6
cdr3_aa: CASAVGGASQPQHF
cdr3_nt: TGTGCCAGCGCCGTGGGGGGGGCCTCCCAGCCCCAGCATTTT

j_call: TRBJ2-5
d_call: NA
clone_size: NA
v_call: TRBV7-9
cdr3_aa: CASSRDTQETQYF
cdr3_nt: TGTGCCAGCAGCCGGGACACCCAAGAGACCCAGTACTTC

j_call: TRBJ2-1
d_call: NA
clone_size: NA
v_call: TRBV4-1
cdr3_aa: CASSQQWNNEQFF
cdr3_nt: TGCGCCAGCAGCCAACAATGGAACAATGAGCAGTTCTTC

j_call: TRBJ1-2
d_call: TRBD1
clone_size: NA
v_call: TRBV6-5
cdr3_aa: CASRIRGQNYGYTF
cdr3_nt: TGTGCCAGCAGAATAAGGGGACAGAACTATGGCTACACCTTC

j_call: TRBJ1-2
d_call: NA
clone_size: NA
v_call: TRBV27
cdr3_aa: CASSPPIGGDGYTF
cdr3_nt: TGTGCCAGCAGTCCCCCCATCGGGGGAGATGGCTACACCTTC

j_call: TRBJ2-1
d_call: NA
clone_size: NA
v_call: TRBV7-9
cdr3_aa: CASSLGGDYNEQFF
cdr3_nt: TGTGCCAGCAGCTTAGGCGGGGACTACAATGAGCAGTTCTTC

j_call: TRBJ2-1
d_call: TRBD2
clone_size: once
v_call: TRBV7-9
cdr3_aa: CASSHSTSGKLF
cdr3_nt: TGTGCCAGCAGCCACAGTACTAGCGGGAAGCTCTTC